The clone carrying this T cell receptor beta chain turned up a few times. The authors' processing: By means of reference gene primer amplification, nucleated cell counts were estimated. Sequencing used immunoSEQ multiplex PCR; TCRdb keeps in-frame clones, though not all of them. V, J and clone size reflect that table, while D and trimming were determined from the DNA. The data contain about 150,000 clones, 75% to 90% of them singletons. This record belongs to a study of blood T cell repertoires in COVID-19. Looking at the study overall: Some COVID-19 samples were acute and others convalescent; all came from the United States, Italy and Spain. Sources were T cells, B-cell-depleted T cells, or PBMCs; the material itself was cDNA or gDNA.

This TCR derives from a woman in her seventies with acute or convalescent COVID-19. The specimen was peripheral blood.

The DNA of the CDR3 is TGTGCCAGCAGTCCTCGGGGTCTTGGCATGAACACTGAAGCTTTCTTT. Protein sequence: CASSPRGLGMNTEAFF. The J gene is TRBJ1-1, the V gene TRBV28, with unresolved D. Trimming removed 5 bases from V and 0 bases from J, with 16 bases in between. Germline values: CDR1 MDHEN, CDR2 SYDVKM. This CDR3 has 16 amino acids.